This section outlines one T cell receptor (beta chain) sequence together with its context. This sample is drawn from a study of Ad26.COV2.S vaccination and SARS-CoV-2 variants. V was cut by 5 bases and J by 0 bases, with 13 bases left in between. The CDR3 sequence is 15 residues long. CDR1 and CDR2 (germline): SGHAT, FQNNGV. As to treatment: some 20 received Ad26.COV2.S at low or high dose, single or two shots; roughly five received placebo; per-sample allocation not given. Sample collection was performed on day 63 after the first vaccine or placebo injection. Assay: immunoSEQ multiplex PCR; the TCRdb copy retains only in-frame clones and omits some. The sample has roughly 700,000 clones; 80% to 90% are singletons.

This TCR was recovered from a person between 18 and 60 years old who received the Ad26.COV2.S COVID-19 vaccine or a placebo. The chain carries TRBV11-2 and TRBJ1-1; D not certain. The sample was peripheral blood, taken in a trial of Ad26.COV2.S vaccine versus placebo. The CDR3 sequence: CASSASAPMNTEAFF. CDR3 bases: TGTGCCAGCAGCGCCAGTGCCCCGATGAACACTGAAGCTTTCTTT.